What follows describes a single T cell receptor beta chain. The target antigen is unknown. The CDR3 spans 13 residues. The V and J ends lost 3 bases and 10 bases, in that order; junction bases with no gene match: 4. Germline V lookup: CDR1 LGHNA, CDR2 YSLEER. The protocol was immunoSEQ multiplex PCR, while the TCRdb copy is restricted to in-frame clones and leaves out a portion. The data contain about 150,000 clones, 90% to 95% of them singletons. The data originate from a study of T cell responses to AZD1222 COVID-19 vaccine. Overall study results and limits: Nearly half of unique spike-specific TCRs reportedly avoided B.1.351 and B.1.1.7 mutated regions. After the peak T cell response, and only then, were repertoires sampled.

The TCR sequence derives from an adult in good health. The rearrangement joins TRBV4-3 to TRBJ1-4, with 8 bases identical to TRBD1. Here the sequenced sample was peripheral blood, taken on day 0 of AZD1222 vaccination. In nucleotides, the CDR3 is TGCGCCAGCAGCCAGACAGGGGCGGGAAAACTGTTTTTT. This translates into CASSQTGAGKLFF.